This note documents a single TCR beta chain sequence. Participants, 18 to 89 years old, spanned about 26 US areas. Recovered status applied to Cohort 3 donors who had two consecutive negative PCRs. It also applied to those with clearance or with symptom resolution. Unmatched junction bases numbered 5, after V lost 4 bases and J lost 1 base. This CDR3 is 14 amino acids long. Looked up from germline, CDR1 is SGHNT and CDR2 is YYREEE (reference sequence). The data stem from a study of blood T cell repertoires in COVID-19. The repertoire was sequenced with immunoSEQ multiplex PCR; TCRdb's copy has only in-frame clones and lacks some. The top ten hold less than 1.2% of the sample, which has 350,000 to 400,000 clones, around 91% seen once.

The receptor comes from a man aged 18-30 years who had recovered from COVID-19. This chain joins TRBV5-4 and TRBJ2-7; TRBD1 agrees at 7 bases. Sample: PBMCs or T cells enriched from blood (not recorded which). CDR3 amino acids: CASSLGQRSYEQYF. CDR3 nucleotide sequence: TGTGCCAGCAGCCTGGGACAGCGATCCTACGAGCAGTACTTC. Together with reference TRBV5-4 and TRBJ2-7, the CDR3 gives the full variable domain: ETGVTQSPTHLIKTRGQQVTLRCSSQSGHNTVSWYQQALGQGPQFIFQYYREEENGRGNFPPRFSGLQFPNYSSELNVNALELDDSALYLCASSLGQRSYEQYFGPGTRLTVT.